This T cell receptor beta chain is from a study of vaccination and CD4 T cells after COVID-19. V gave up 4 bases and J gave up 0 bases, with 22 bases separating them. Germline V CDR1 and CDR2: ENHRY, SYGVKD. The CDR3 runs 18 residues. Noted treatment: approximately 11-day PBMC culture with coronavirus spike peptide pools or control peptides (ViraFEST assay). Once peptide pools had expanded antigen-specific T cells, ViraFEST sequenced TCRs. The Oncomine TCR Beta short-read assay was what sequenced the DNA obtained from cultured CD4+ T cells. From cultured CD4+ T cells, genomic DNA was extracted. TCRdb used MiXCR to reprocess the PCR reads, holding one entry per CDR3 protein. This table has 20,000 to 25,000 distinct CDR3 sequences, 60% appearing once. Study conclusions and caveats: In convalescent patients, a median approximately 86% of post-vaccine SARS-CoV-2-reactive clones appeared only after vaccination. Relatively few convalescent patients were studied, without early post-infection timepoints.

In regard to this clonotype: Its antigen is as yet unknown.

The sequence came from a human donor who received a COVID-19 vaccine. Source: CD4+ T cells from blood, cultured in vitro, taken after SARS-CoV-2 vaccination. V usage is TRBV10-3 and J usage is TRBJ2-7, with a possible D match to TRBD2 (7 bases). For the CDR3, the DNA is TGTGCCATCAGTGGACTTGGGCAGGGAGGGGGGCACTCCTACGAGCAGTACTTC. This translates into CAISGLGQGGGHSYEQYF.